This T cell receptor beta chain is from a study of T cell changes during pregnancy in multiple sclerosis. The data were produced by immunoSEQ multiplex PCR, yet TCRdb's version contains in-frame clones alone and is incomplete. Of about 80,000 clones in the sample, around 92% were seen once. Germline trimming cut 6 bases from V and 0 bases from J; bases unmatched to any gene: 3. CDR3 length: 15 amino acids. Germline V gene lookup returns CDR1 MDHEN and CDR2 SYDVKM. The specimen comprised peripheral blood, sampled before pregnancy. The chain links TRBV28 to TRBJ2-3, with 10 nucleotides matching TRBD2. This clonotype was sampled from a female donor with multiple sclerosis, enrolled in a pregnancy study. This chain's CDR3 is CASRKAGGSTDTQYF. In DNA form, the CDR3 reads TGTGCCAGCAGAAAAGCGGGAGGGAGCACAGATACGCAGTATTTT.